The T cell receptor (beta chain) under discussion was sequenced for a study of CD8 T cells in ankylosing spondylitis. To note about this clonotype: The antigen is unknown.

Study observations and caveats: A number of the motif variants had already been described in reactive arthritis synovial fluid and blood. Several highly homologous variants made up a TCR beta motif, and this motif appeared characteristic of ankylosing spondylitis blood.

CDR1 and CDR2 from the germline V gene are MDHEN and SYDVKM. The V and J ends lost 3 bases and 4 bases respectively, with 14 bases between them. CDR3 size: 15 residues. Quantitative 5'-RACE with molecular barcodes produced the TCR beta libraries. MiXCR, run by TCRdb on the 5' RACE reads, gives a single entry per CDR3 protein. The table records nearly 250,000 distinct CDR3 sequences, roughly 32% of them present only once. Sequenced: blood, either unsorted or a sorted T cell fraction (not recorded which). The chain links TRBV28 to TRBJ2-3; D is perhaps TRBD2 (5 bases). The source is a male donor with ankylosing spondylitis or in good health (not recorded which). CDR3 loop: CASSFLRVLPDTQYF. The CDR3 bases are TGTGCCAGCAGTTTTTTGAGGGTACTCCCAGATACGCAGTATTTT.